Listed here are 12 T cell receptor beta chains from one sample, sequenced in a study of shared clonotypes between healthy human individuals. Some clones are missing from TCRdb's copy, which holds only in-frame ones; the method was immunoSEQ multiplex PCR. This sample has 2 million to 2.5 million clones, with approximately 96% found just once. The sample taken for sequencing was naive CD4+ T cells sorted from blood. Subset reported: CD45RA+ positively selected. Receptors originate from a man aged 18 to 29 in good health.

The J gene is TRBJ2-1, the V gene TRBV5-6; D is unclear. In germline, CDR1 is SGHDT, CDR2 YYEEEE. The CDR3 contains 15 residues. V was clipped by 1 base and J by 0 bases, with 8 bases between them. The CDR3 DNA follows: TGTGCCAGCAGCTTGAAGACGGCCTCCTACAATGAGCAGTTCTTC. It codes for CASSLKTASYNEQFF.

This sequence joins TRBV5-1 and TRBJ2-1; 10 bases line up with TRBD1. Trimming took 2 bases from V and 9 from J; bases not matched to a gene: 11. Germline V lookup: CDR1 SGHRS, CDR2 YFSETQ. The CDR3 consists of 16 residues. CDR3 residues: CASSFSIGTGEIEQFF. The CDR3 region has the DNA TGCGCCAGCAGCTTCTCAATAGGGACAGGGGAAATTGAGCAGTTCTTC.

The CDR3, as DNA: TGTGCCACCAGCAGAGTGGGGAAGCAGGAGCAGTTCTTC. It translates to CATSRVGKQEQFF. The chain has TRBV15 and TRBJ2-1; D is uncertain. Germline CDR1 reads LNHNV; CDR2 reads YYDKDF (reference sequence). The CDR3 has 13 residues. V lost 1 base and J lost 10, with 11 bases in between. Using reference TRBV15 and TRBJ2-1 for the parts outside the CDR3, the full variable domain is DAMVIQNPRYQVTQFGKPVTLSCSQTLNHNVMYWYQQKSSQAPKLLFHYYDKDFNNEADTPDNFQSRRPNTSFCFLDIRSPGLGDTAMYLCATSRVGKQEQFFGPGTRLTVL.

The chain couples TRBV10-3 to TRBJ1-2; D not certain. CDR3 length: 13 residues. V was clipped by 2 bases and J by 6 bases, with 10 bases between them. The germline CDR1 and CDR2 sequences are ENHRY and SYGVKD. In nucleotides, the CDR3 is TGTGCCATCAGTGAGCAGGCCCTGAATGGCTACACCTTC. It translates to CAISEQALNGYTF.

This clone has a single count. The chain couples TRBV5-1 to TRBJ1-6; D unclear. The germline V gene has CDR1 SGHRS and CDR2 YFSETQ. The ends were cut back, 2 bases at V and 9 bases at J, with 12 bases in the middle. This CDR3 is 14 amino acids long. The CDR3 loop reads CASSFLQVGSPLHF. In nucleotides, the CDR3 is TGCGCCAGCAGCTTTCTTCAAGTCGGTTCACCCCTCCACTTT.

V and J are TRBV6-1 and TRBJ2-3, with TRBD1 as a possible D gene (6 bases). V shed 4 bases and J shed 3 bases, with 14 bases lying between them. The length of the CDR3 is 15 residues. The germline CDR1 and CDR2 sequences are MNHNS and SASEGT. The CDR3 here is CASSGVGAQTDTQYF. The CDR3 DNA reads as TGTGCCAGCAGTGGGGTGGGGGCGCAGACAGATACGCAGTATTTT.

The chain combines TRBV5-4 with TRBJ1-6; D remains unclear. In germline, CDR1 is SGHNT, CDR2 YYREEE (reference sequence). The CDR3 length is 17 residues. Trimming removed 0 bases at V and 2 bases at J, with 12 bases between. The CDR3 sequence is CASSLGIGTTYNSPLHF. Here the CDR3 DNA reads TGTGCCAGCAGCTTGGGCATTGGTACTACCTATAATTCACCCCTCCACTTT.

The V call is TRBV11-3, the J call TRBJ2-7, with TRBD2 as a possible D gene (6 bases). The CDR3 totals 14 residues. Germline assignment: CDR1 SGHNT and CDR2 YENEEA. Trimming removed 3 bases at V and 2 bases at J, with 11 bases between. This CDR3 reads CASSFGGETYEQYF. CDR3 nucleotide sequence: TGTGCCAGCAGCTTTGGCGGGGAGACCTACGAGCAGTACTTC.

V usage is TRBV30 and J usage is TRBJ2-1; D possibly corresponds to TRBD2 (6 bases). This CDR3 is built from 15 residues. With 8 bases removed from V and 7 bases from J, the gap between germline ends came to 24 bases. The germline CDR1 and CDR2 sequences are GTSNPN and SVGIG (reference sequence). CDR3 region: CALLTSGLGGNEQFF. CDR3 DNA sequence: TGTGCCCTGCTTACTTCGGGACTGGGGGGAAATGAGCAGTTCTTC.

This chain uses TRBV7-8 with TRBJ1-5, with TRBD1 as a possible D gene (5 bases). Trimming left V 6 bases short and J 1 base short, with 10 bases between. This CDR3 spans 14 amino acids. Germline V gene lookup returns CDR1 SGHVS and CDR2 FQNEAQ. The CDR3 sequence: CASRRGESNQPQHF. CDR3 sequence (DNA): TGTGCCAGCAGGCGGGGCGAGAGCAATCAGCCCCAGCATTTT.

The chain joins TRBV7-9 to TRBJ1-4; D uncertain. The CDR3 runs 15 residues. Deletions cut 5 bases from V and 7 bases from J, with 17 bases between. The germline gives CDR1 SEHNR, CDR2 FQNEAQ (reference sequence). This chain's CDR3 is CASSPQGPIGEKLFF. In nucleotides, the CDR3 is TGTGCCAGCAGCCCTCAAGGACCGATCGGTGAAAAACTGTTTTTT. Based on the CDR3 plus reference TRBV7-9 and TRBJ1-4, the full variable domain is DTGVSQNPRHKITKRGQNVTFRCDPISEHNRLYWYRQTLGQGPEFLTYFQNEAQLEKSRLLSDRFSAERPKGSFSTLEIQRTEQGDSAMYLCASSPQGPIGEKLFFGSGTQLSVL.

The V and J genes are TRBV4-1 and TRBJ2-2; 10 positions agree with TRBD1. The CDR3 length is 16 residues. Trimming cost V 4 bases and J 2 bases; bases outside gene matches: 4. Germline V gives CDR1 MGHRA, CDR2 YSYEKL. CDR3 loop: CASSRGTGVNTGELFF. CDR3 nucleotide sequence: TGCGCCAGCAGCCGAGGGACAGGGGTTAACACCGGGGAGCTGTTTTTT.